The 13 T cell receptor beta chains given below trace back to one sample, sequenced in a study of TIL therapy for anti-PD-1-resistant metastatic lung cancer. Stated time point: pre-treatment sample, taken before nivolumab and TIL therapy. The immunoSEQ assay was v3. Assay: immunoSEQ multiplex PCR; the TCRdb copy retains only in-frame clones and omits some. The sample holds about 59,000 clones; about 73% are singletons and the top ten take 1.5% to 2%. The starting material was blood, obtained at baseline. The source of these receptors is a person aged 25 to 80 with non-small cell lung cancer.

This chain uses TRBV10-2 with TRBJ2-2; D might be TRBD1 (6 bases). Germline V gives CDR1 WSHSY, CDR2 SAAADI. CDR3 length: 15 amino acids. Trimming pared 7 bases from V and 0 bases from J, leaving 12 bases between. Here the CDR3 reads CASTSTGTNTGELFF. CDR3 nucleotides: TGCGCCAGCACTTCGACAGGCACGAACACCGGGGAGCTGTTTTTT.

This clone occurred once. This chain uses TRBV20-1 with TRBJ2-1; no clear D gene. Germline V gives CDR1 DFQATT, CDR2 SNEGSKA (reference sequence). The CDR3 contains 11 residues. The CDR3: CSGYAYNEQFF. The CDR3 DNA reads as TGCAGCGGGTACGCCTACAATGAGCAGTTCTTC.

The V call is TRBV6-1, the J call TRBJ1-5; D remains ambiguous. Trimming removed 2 bases at V and 2 bases at J, with 13 bases between. CDR3 size: 16 residues. The germline gives CDR1 MNHNS, CDR2 SASEGT. The CDR3 is CASSEPGFQGNQPQHF. The CDR3 nucleotides are TGTGCCAGCAGTGAACCGGGGTTTCAGGGCAATCAGCCCCAGCATTTT.

This sequence joins TRBV21-1 and TRBJ2-7; the table's D call, TRBD2, has no DNA check behind it. TRBV21-1 constitutes a pseudogene. This CDR3 comprises 16 residues. The DNA of the CDR3 is TGTGCCAGCAGCGCCCAAGGGCCCGGGAGCTCCTACGAGCAGTACTTC. It codes for CASSAQGPGSSYEQYF.

The V call is TRBV4-1, the J call TRBJ2-1; the D gene is possibly TRBD1 (6 bases). Germline V lookup: CDR1 MGHRA, CDR2 YSYEKL. V gave up 4 bases and J gave up 5 bases, with 15 bases separating them. The CDR3 totals 15 residues. The CDR3 nucleotides are TGCGCCAGCAGCCCCGGTGGACAGATGAACAATGAGCAGTTCTTC. Translation gives CASSPGGQMNNEQFF.

CDR3 amino acids: CAWSDTGADTQYF. The CDR3 DNA reads TGTGCCTGGAGCGACACAGGGGCAGATACGCAGTATTTT. V and J are TRBV30 and TRBJ2-3; 7 bases fit TRBD1. This CDR3 region has 13 residues. From germline, CDR1 is GTSNPN and CDR2 SVGIG (reference sequence). After removal of 3 bases from V and 4 bases from J, the junction contained 4 bases not matched to a gene.

The chain has TRBV15 and TRBJ2-2, with D possibly TRBD1 on 5 matching bases. The V end was cut by 2 bases, the J end by 0 bases, with 7 bases between. CDR1 and CDR2 (germline): LNHNV, YYDKDF (reference sequence). CDR3 length: 15 residues. This chain's CDR3 is CATSRLGANTGELFF. In nucleotides, the CDR3 is TGTGCCACCAGCAGATTAGGGGCGAACACCGGGGAGCTGTTTTTT.

This sequence joins TRBV30 and TRBJ2-7, with TRBD1 identical over 10 bases. The germline gives CDR1 GTSNPN, CDR2 SVGIG (reference sequence). There are 14 residues in the CDR3. Unmatched junction bases numbered 7, after V lost 6 bases and J lost 2 bases. The CDR3 loop is CACHWDRGTYEQYF. CDR3 coding DNA: TGTGCCTGCCATTGGGACAGGGGAACCTACGAGCAGTACTTC.

The table lists this clone with a count of one. The J gene is TRBJ2-1, the V gene TRBV25-1, with 7 bases fitting TRBD2. From germline, CDR1 is MGHDK and CDR2 SYGVNS. J lost 3 bases, V lost 3 bases, and 11 bases had no gene match. The CDR3 runs to 17 residues. CDR3: CASSELYSGSVYNEQFF. CDR3 DNA sequence: TGTGCCAGCAGTGAGCTTTATAGCGGGTCCGTCTACAATGAGCAGTTCTTC.

CDR3 in DNA: TGTGCCAGCAGTGGCCTTCCTTATGGCTACACCTTC. Translated: CASSGLPYGYTF. The V and J genes are TRBV25-1 and TRBJ1-2; no clear D gene. The germline V gene has CDR1 MGHDK and CDR2 SYGVNS. CDR3 length equals 12 residues. The ends were cut back, 4 bases at V and 5 bases at J, with 8 bases in the middle.

The gene calls are TRBV27 and TRBJ1-5, with D unclear. This CDR3 contains 14 residues. V was clipped by 4 bases and J by 0 bases, with 7 bases between them. The germline gives CDR1 MNHEY, CDR2 SMNVEV (reference sequence). The CDR3 spells CASSSGGSNQPQHF. CDR3 nucleotide sequence: TGTGCCAGCAGTTCCGGTGGTAGCAATCAGCCCCAGCATTTT.

The V and J genes are TRBV5-1 and TRBJ2-6, with D tentatively TRBD2 (6 bases). The CDR3 spans 15 residues. V was clipped by 7 bases and J by 1 base, with 12 bases between them. From germline, CDR1 is SGHRS and CDR2 YFSETQ. CDR3 bases: TGCGCCAGCCGGGACTCCGGGTCTGGGGCCAACGTCCTGACTTTC. This translates into CASRDSGSGANVLTF. The full variable domain, in which reference TRBV5-1 and TRBJ2-6 provide the parts outside the CDR3, is KAGVTQTPRYLIKTRGQQVTLSCSPISGHRSVSWYQQTPGQGLQFLFEYFSETQRNKGNFPGRFSGRQFSNSRSEMNVSTLELGDSALYLCASRDSGSGANVLTFGAGSRLTVL.

J is TRBJ1-1 and V is TRBV5-1; weak D call: TRBD1 (5 bases). CDR1 SGHRS and CDR2 YFSETQ come from the germline V gene. CDR3 size: 14 residues. Trimming left V 0 bases short and J 0 bases short, with 6 bases between. For the CDR3, the DNA is TGCGCCAGCAGCTTGGGACAGATGAACACTGAAGCTTTCTTT. Its translation: CASSLGQMNTEAFF.